This TCR beta chain was recovered during a study of identical twins. The study's findings and limits: Monozygotic twins shared more out-of-frame TCR alpha than recombination models predicted. Where beta out-of-frame sequences were concerned, excess twin sharing was weaker.

One entry per CDR3 protein, called by TCRdb with MiXCR from the 5' RACE reads. Seen here are fewer than 500,000 distinct CDR3 sequences, 24% observed once, and the top ten hold approximately 2.9%. The V gene lost 5 bases and the J gene lost 4 bases, with 15 bases spanning the gap. This CDR3 has 14 amino acids. Germline CDR1 SGHTA, CDR2 FQGNSA. This clonotype was counted only a few times. The antigen is undetermined. These data were also filed under a second study, of T cells expressing NK-cell markers. That study reports: In roughly six donors, dominant NKG2C+ clonotypes were about 1.0-7.0% of CD8+ T cells.

This TCR was sampled from a woman in her late teens or twenties in good health. The chain recombines TRBV7-2 with TRBJ2-7; D is perhaps TRBD2 (6 bases). Sequencing was performed on CD4+ T cells sorted from blood. CDR3: CASSPDRRGYEQYF. The CDR3 DNA is TGTGCCAGCAGCCCGGACCGGAGGGGTTACGAGCAGTACTTC.